This TCR beta chain derives from a study of shared clonotypes between healthy human individuals. The germline V and J ends were trimmed by 1 base and 2 bases, with 11 bases remaining between them. The CDR3 extends over 15 amino acids. Germline V gene data show CDR1 as KGHSH and CDR2 as LQKENI. Sequencing was performed with immunoSEQ multiplex PCR; in TCRdb, only in-frame clones are kept and a portion is missing. Of some 2 million clones in the sample, roughly 94% were seen once. The sequenced material came from naive CD4+ T cells sorted from blood. Stated subset: CD45RA+ positively selected. This chain joins TRBV18 and TRBJ1-1; no reliable D call. This clonotype was obtained from a man between 18 and 29 years old in good health. The CDR3 sequence is CASSPLPDINTEAFF. The CDR3 coding sequence is TGTGCCAGCTCACCACTACCCGACATCAACACTGAAGCTTTCTTT.